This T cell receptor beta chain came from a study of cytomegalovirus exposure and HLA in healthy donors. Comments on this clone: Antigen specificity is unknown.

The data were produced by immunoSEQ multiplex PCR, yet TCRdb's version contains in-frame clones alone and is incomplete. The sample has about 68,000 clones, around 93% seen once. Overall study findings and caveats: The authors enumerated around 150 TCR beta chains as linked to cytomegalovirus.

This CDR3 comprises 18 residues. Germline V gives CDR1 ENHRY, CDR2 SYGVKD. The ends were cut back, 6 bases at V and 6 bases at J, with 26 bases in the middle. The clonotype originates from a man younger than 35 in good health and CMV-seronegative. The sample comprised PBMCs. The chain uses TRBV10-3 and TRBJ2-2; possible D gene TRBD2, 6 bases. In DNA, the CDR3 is TGTGCCATCAGAGACGTTCGAGGGACTGAAGAACCTCCCGGGGAGCTGTTTTTT. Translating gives CAIRDVRGTEEPPGELFF.